One T cell receptor beta chain is described in this entry. These data belong to a study of patients and donors after allogeneic stem cell transplantation. Trimming took off 6 bases at V and 5 bases at J, with 11 bases between the two ends. Germline CDR1 is SNHLY and CDR2 is FYNNEI. The CDR3 extends over 14 amino acids. Each CDR3 protein gets one entry after TCRdb re-called the RT-PCR reads with MiXCR. This table holds about 87,000 distinct CDR3 sequences, roughly 4.9% found once. This receptor was taken from a human donor who was either an allogeneic HSCT recipient or a stem cell or donor lymphocyte infusion donor (not recorded which). It is not recorded whose cells these are; they may come from a transplant donor. This chain connects TRBV2 to TRBJ1-6; no reliable D call. Sequencing was done on a sample of blood, either unsorted or a sorted T cell fraction (not recorded which). Here the CDR3 DNA reads TGTGCCAGCAGAATCGGACCGAATAATTCACCCCTCCACTTT. Translation: CASRIGPNNSPLHF.